This T cell receptor beta chain was retrieved from a study of graft-versus-host responses after intestinal transplantation. V was shortened by 2 bases and J by 9 bases, with 11 bases between the two germline ends. The CDR3 has 12 amino acids. Per germline, CDR1 GTSNPN and CDR2 SVGIG (reference sequence). Remarks on this clone: Antigen unknown.

Sequencing was performed with immunoSEQ multiplex PCR; in TCRdb, only in-frame clones are kept and a portion is missing. Found here are fewer than 110,000 clones, 80% to 95% of them singletons; the top ten hold 1.2%. Study-level points and caveats: Circulating GvH clone levels at their peak were associated with HvG declines (early post-transplant). Recipient marrow harbored GvH clones, some of which surfaced first in ileum or blood.

This sequence was found in a human donor who received an intestinal transplant. This specimen was unstimulated CD8+ T cells sorted from spleen or lymph node cells, taken before intestinal transplant. The chain carries TRBV30 and TRBJ2-1; unclear D gene. CDR3: CAWSRAPSEQFF. CDR3 coding DNA: TGTGCCTGGAGTAGGGCGCCAAGTGAGCAGTTCTTC.